One sample yielded the 18 T cell receptor beta chains listed below, sequenced in a study of T cells in Graves' hyperthyroidism and ophthalmopathy. Researchers amplified the TCR beta CDR3 regions from RNA transcripts. First-round RT-PCR with HTBI primers amplified the TCR CDR3 region. MiXCR was run by TCRdb on the multiplex PCR reads, yielding one entry per CDR3 protein. The table records 500,000 to 650,000 distinct CDR3 sequences, roughly 17% of them present only once. The specimen was blood. All receptors come from a young woman with Graves' ophthalmopathy.

This clonotype was observed at least ten times. The rearrangement links TRBV29-1 to TRBJ2-1; TRBD2 aligns across 8 bases. Germline V gene lookup returns CDR1 SQVTM and CDR2 ANQGSEA. The CDR3 is made up of 12 amino acids. Here the CDR3 DNA reads TGCAGTCAAGCGGGGGCTGGGAATGAGCAGTTCTTC. This encodes CSQAGAGNEQFF.

This chain connects TRBV6-2 or TRBV6-3 to TRBJ1-5, with D perhaps TRBD1 (6 bases). V lost 4 bases and J 2 bases, leaving 15 bases between the germline ends. The CDR3 runs to 16 residues. Per germline, CDR1 MNHEY and CDR2 SVGEGT. In nucleotides, the CDR3 is TGTGCCAGCAGTTCCCAGGGCAGGGGTGGCAATCAGCCCCAGCATTTT. Its protein product is CASSSQGRGGNQPQHF.

This clonotype was seen ten or more times. V and J are TRBV9 and TRBJ1-2; D may be TRBD1 (6 bases). This CDR3 is built from 15 residues. V lost 0 bases and J 0 bases, leaving 9 bases between the germline ends. The germline gives CDR1 SGDLS, CDR2 YYNGEE. The CDR3 protein is CASSVGGQTNYGYTF. The CDR3 nucleotides read TGTGCCAGCAGCGTAGGAGGACAGACTAACTATGGCTACACCTTC.

The gene calls are TRBV14 and TRBJ1-1; tentative D call: TRBD1 (5 bases). CDR1 and CDR2 (germline): SGHDN, FVKESK. V dropped 1 base and J dropped 8 bases, with 5 bases sitting between them. The length of the CDR3 is 11 residues. The CDR3 protein is CASSQGQEAFF. The CDR3 DNA reads TGTGCCAGCAGCCAAGGACAGGAAGCTTTCTTT. Filled out from reference TRBV14 and TRBJ1-1, the complete variable domain reads EAGVTQFPSHSVIEKGQTVTLRCDPISGHDNLYWYRRVMGKEIKFLLHFVKESKQDESGMPNNRFLAERTGGTYSTLKVQPAELEDSGVYFCASSQGQEAFFGQGTRLTVV.

This sequence joins TRBV24-1 and TRBJ1-4; no clear D gene. Germline CDR1 KGHDR, CDR2 SFDVKD. The CDR3 consists of 15 residues. The V gene lost 4 bases and the J gene lost 8 bases, with 16 bases spanning the gap. The CDR3, as DNA: TGTGCCACCAGTGAAGCTGCGGCGGACGGCGAAAAACTGTTTTTT. Translating gives CATSEAAADGEKLFF.

This clonotype has ten or more counts. The chain couples TRBV30 to TRBJ2-7, with 9 bases lining up with TRBD2. This CDR3 comprises 14 residues. Germline V gene sequence: CDR1 GTSNPN, CDR2 SVGIG (reference sequence). V shed 2 bases, J shed 2 bases, and the junction held 4 bases outside the gene matches. The CDR3 DNA sequence: TGTGCCTGGAGTCTGCGACTAGCGGCCTACGAGCAGTACTTC. Protein sequence: CAWSLRLAAYEQYF.

As regards this clonotype: An end of the junction does not agree with germline; a read error may underlie this. J is TRBJ1-5 and V is TRBV6-1; no clear D gene. Germline CDR1 reads MNHNS; CDR2 reads SASEGT. This CDR3 contains 13 residues. CDR3 protein: CATSPPGNQPQHF. The CDR3 DNA sequence: TGTGCCACCAGTCCGCCGGGCAATCAGCCCCAGCATTTT.

This clonotype was found many times. The rearrangement links TRBV29-1 to TRBJ2-3; maybe TRBD1 (6 bases). This CDR3 comprises 14 residues. V lost 4 bases, J lost 1 base, and 12 bases lay in between. Germline CDR1 SQVTM, CDR2 ANQGSEA. CDR3 residues: CSVASGHRTDTQYF. The CDR3 nucleotides read TGCAGCGTTGCGTCGGGACATCGCACAGATACGCAGTATTTT.

This clonotype has more than one count but fewer than ten. The chain couples TRBV4-1 to TRBJ1-1; 9 nucleotides agree with TRBD1. V lost 4 bases and J lost 5; bases outside the gene matches: 8. Looked up from germline, CDR1 is MGHRA and CDR2 is YSYEKL. This CDR3 is built from 15 residues. This CDR3 is CASSLDDRGKTEAFF. Here the CDR3 DNA reads TGCGCCAGCAGCCTCGACGACAGGGGGAAGACTGAAGCTTTCTTT.

This clonotype has ten or more counts. V is TRBV13 and J is TRBJ1-1, with D perhaps TRBD1 (6 bases). The CDR3 loop spans 13 amino acids. V lost 4 bases to trimming and J lost 5 bases, with 11 bases between them. Per the germline V gene, CDR1 is PRHDT and CDR2 is FYEKMQ (reference sequence). Here the CDR3 DNA reads TGTGCCAGCAGCTCACAGGGTGGGACTGAAGCTTTCTTT. It translates to CASSSQGGTEAFF.

The chain joins TRBV10-3 to TRBJ2-2, with 8 bases lining up with TRBD1. Trimming took 2 bases from V and 5 from J; bases not matched to a gene: 4. Germline lookup yields CDR1 ENHRY and CDR2 SYGVKD. This CDR3 has 15 residues. DNA for the CDR3: TGTGCCATCAGTGAGACAGGGGGGAGAACCGGGGAGCTGTTTTTT. Protein product: CAISETGGRTGELFF.

This clonotype was observed many times. V and J are TRBV6-5 and TRBJ1-1; tentatively, D is TRBD1 (6 bases). From germline, CDR1 is MNHEY and CDR2 SVGAGI. V was shortened by 2 bases and J by 11 bases, with 12 bases between the two germline ends. The length of the CDR3 is 12 residues. The CDR3 reads CASSYDGGWAFF. DNA of the CDR3: TGTGCCAGCAGTTACGATGGGGGCTGGGCTTTCTTT.

The rearrangement links TRBV4-2 to TRBJ1-3; D gene unclear. Germline V CDR1 and CDR2: LGHNA, YNFKEQ. This CDR3 spans 15 amino acids. V shed 0 bases and J shed 4 bases, with 10 bases lying between them. The DNA for the CDR3 is TGTGCCAGCAGCCAAGATGAAGGGAGAGGAAACACCATATATTTT. This codes for CASSQDEGRGNTIYF.

This chain uses TRBV19 with TRBJ1-1, with D perhaps TRBD1 (5 bases). The CDR3 has 15 amino acids. CDR1 is LNHDA and CDR2 is SQIVND in the germline V gene (reference sequence). V was pared by 8 bases and J by 0 bases, with 16 bases between. As DNA, the CDR3 is TGTGCCAGTCAAACACGGGACTGGCTGAACACTGAAGCTTTCTTT. Protein: CASQTRDWLNTEAFF.

The chain recombines TRBV6-2 or TRBV6-3 with TRBJ2-7; 8 bases agree with TRBD2. The CDR3 consists of 13 residues. Trimming at V came to 6 bases and at J to 6 bases, leaving 7 bases not matched to a gene. Germline CDR1 is MNHEY and CDR2 is SVGEGT. CDR3 loop: CASSAGTRPEQYF. CDR3 DNA sequence: TGTGCCAGCAGCGCCGGGACTAGGCCCGAGCAGTACTTC.

In this sample, this clonotype turned up a few times. The V gene is TRBV28, the J gene TRBJ1-3; D is unresolved. Germline values: CDR1 MDHEN, CDR2 SYDVKM. The length of the CDR3 is 14 residues. Trimming left V 6 bases short and J 0 bases short, with 9 bases between. CDR3: CASSLQTSGNTIYF. The CDR3 DNA reads TGTGCCAGCAGCCTACAAACCTCTGGAAACACCATATATTTT. Combining the CDR3 with reference TRBV28 and TRBJ1-3 gives the whole variable domain DVKVTQSSRYLVKRTGEKVFLECVQDMDHENMFWYRQDPGLGLRLIYFSYDVKMKEKGDIPEGYSVSREKKERFSLILESASTNQTSMYLCASSLQTSGNTIYFGEGSWLTVV.

Concerning this clonotype itself: A single base separates this from a much larger clone, so it may be a read error. V and J are TRBV7-8 and TRBJ2-7; D is unresolved. CDR3 size: 12 residues. Trimming removed 8 bases at V and 3 bases at J, with 11 bases between. Germline V gene lookup returns CDR1 SGHVS and CDR2 FQNEAQ. In DNA form, the CDR3 reads TGTGCCAGCGGCCCCAACAGCTACGAGCAGTACTTC. Amino acid sequence: CASGPNSYEQYF.

On this clonotype: This may arise from a read error, as a much more abundant clone is one base away. The V gene is TRBV30, the J gene TRBJ2-1; tentatively, D is TRBD1 (6 bases). CDR1 and CDR2 (germline): GTSNPN, SVGIG (reference sequence). V lost 5 bases and J 7 bases, leaving 18 bases between the germline ends. The CDR3 runs to 14 residues. The CDR3 is CAWGQRMGSNEQFF. CDR3 nucleotide sequence: TGTGCCTGGGGACAGAGAATGGGTTCGAATGAGCAGTTCTTC. The whole variable domain, remainder taken from reference TRBV30 and TRBJ2-1, is SQTIHQWPATLVQPVGSPLSLECTVEGTSNPNLYWYRQAAGRGLQLLFYSVGIGQISSEVPQNLSASRPQDRQFILSSKKLLLSDSGFYLCAWGQRMGSNEQFFGPGTRLTVL.